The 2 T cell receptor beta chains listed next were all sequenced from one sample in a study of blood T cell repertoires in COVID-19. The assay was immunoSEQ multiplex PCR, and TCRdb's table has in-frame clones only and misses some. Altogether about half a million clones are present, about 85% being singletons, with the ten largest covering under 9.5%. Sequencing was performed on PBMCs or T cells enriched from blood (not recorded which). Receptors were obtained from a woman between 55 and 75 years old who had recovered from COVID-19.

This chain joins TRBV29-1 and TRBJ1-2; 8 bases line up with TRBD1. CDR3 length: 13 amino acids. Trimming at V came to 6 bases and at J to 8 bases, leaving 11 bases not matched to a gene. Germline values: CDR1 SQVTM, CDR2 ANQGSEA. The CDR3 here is CSVNGQGLWGYTF. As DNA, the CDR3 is TGCAGCGTGAACGGACAGGGATTATGGGGCTACACCTTC.

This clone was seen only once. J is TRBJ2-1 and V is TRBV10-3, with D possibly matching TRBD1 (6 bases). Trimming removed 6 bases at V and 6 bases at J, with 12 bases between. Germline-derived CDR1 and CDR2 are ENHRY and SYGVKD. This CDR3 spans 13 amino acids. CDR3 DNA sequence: TGTGCCATCAGAAGAGTAGGGGGCAATGAGCAGTTCTTC. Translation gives CAIRRVGGNEQFF.